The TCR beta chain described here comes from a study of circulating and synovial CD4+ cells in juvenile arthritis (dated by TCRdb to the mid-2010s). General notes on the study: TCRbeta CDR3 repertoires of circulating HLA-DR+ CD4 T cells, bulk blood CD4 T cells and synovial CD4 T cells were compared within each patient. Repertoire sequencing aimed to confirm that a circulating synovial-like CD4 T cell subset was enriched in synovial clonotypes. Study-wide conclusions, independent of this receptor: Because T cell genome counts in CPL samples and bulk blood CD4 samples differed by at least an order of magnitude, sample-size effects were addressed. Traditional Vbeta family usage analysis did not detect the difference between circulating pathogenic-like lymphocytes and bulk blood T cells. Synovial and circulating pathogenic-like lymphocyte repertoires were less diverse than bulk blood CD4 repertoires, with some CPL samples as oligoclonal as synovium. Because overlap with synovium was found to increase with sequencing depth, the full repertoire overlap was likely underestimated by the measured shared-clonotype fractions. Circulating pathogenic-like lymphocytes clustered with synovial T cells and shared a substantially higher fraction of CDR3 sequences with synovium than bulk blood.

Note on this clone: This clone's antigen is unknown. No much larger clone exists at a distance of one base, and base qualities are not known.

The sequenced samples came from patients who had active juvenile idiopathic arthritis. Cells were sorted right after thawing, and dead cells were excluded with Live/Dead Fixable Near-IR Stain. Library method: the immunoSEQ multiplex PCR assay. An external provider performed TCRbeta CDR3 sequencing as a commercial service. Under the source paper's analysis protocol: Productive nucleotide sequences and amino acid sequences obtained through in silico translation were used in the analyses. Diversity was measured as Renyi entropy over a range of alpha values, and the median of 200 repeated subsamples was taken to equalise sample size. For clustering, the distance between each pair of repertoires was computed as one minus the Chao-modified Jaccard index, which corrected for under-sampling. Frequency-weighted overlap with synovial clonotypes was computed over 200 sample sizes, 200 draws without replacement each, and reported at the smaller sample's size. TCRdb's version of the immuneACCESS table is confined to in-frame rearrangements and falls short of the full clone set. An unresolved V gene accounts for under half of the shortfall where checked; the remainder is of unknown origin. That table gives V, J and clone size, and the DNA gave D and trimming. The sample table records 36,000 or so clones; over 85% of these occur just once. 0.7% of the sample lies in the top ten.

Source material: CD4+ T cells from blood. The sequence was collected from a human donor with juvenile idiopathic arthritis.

The sequenced DNA: TGTGCCAGCAGCTTCGACAGAGCTCTCTCCTACGAGCAGTACTTC. It is translated as CASSFDRALSYEQYF. Recombination joined TRBV7-2 with TRBJ2-7; tentative D gene TRBD1, with 5 bases matching. From the cysteine up to the phenylalanine, the CDR3 has a length of 15 residues. Solely the CDR3 DNA is kept, with 45 bases framed from the first base. V and J lose 3 bases and 0 bases, and a span of 12 bases separates them. Taken from the germline V gene, the CDR1 and CDR2 loops are SGHTA and FQGNSA. With the rest looked up from the reference TRBV7-2 and TRBJ2-7 genes rather than sequenced, the full variable domain is GAGVSQSPSNKVTEKGKDVELRCDPISGHTALYWYRQSLGQGLEFLIYFQGNSAPDKSGLPSDRFSAERTGGSVSTLTIQRTQQEDSAVYLCASSFDRALSYEQYFGPGTRLTVT.